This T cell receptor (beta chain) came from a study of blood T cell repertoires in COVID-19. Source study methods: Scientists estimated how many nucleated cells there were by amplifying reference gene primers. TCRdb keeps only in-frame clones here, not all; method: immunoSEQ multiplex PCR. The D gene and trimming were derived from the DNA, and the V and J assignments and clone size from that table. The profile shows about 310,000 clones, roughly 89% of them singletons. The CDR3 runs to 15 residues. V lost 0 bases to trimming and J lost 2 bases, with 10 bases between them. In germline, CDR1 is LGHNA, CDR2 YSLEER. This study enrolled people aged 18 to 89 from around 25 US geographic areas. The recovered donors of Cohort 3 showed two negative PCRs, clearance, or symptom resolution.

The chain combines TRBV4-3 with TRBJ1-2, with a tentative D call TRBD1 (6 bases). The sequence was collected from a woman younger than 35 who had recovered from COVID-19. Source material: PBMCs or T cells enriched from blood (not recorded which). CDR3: CASSQDTGWNYGYTF. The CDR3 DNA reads TGCGCCAGCAGCCAAGACACAGGGTGGAACTATGGCTACACCTTC.